The 21 T cell receptor beta chains given below trace back to one sample, sequenced in a study of Graves' ophthalmopathy and Graves' hyperthyroidism. RNA transcripts yielded amplified TCR beta CDR3 regions. The first-round RT-PCR employed HTBI primers together with the Qiagen OneStep RT-PCR kit. A multiplex PCR was then performed as the second round. TCRdb re-called the multiplex PCR reads through MiXCR, storing one row per CDR3 protein. The data hold 580,000 or so distinct CDR3 sequences, with about 40% observed a single time. The specimen was peripheral blood or thyroid tissue (not recorded which). These receptors all come from an adult man with Graves' hyperthyroidism.

In its sample, this clonotype was seen many times. The gene calls are TRBV7-9 and TRBJ2-5; D might be TRBD1 (5 bases). CDR3 length: 14 residues. Germline values: CDR1 SEHNR, CDR2 FQNEAQ (reference sequence). Trimming removed 0 bases from V and 1 base from J, with 6 bases in between. CDR3 coding DNA: TGTGCCAGCAGCTTAGCAGGGGTCCAAGAGACCCAGTACTTC. It translates to CASSLAGVQETQYF.

The V gene is TRBV20-1, the J gene TRBJ1-2, with D uncertain. Deletions cut 4 bases from V and 8 bases from J, with 17 bases between. CDR3 length equals 13 residues. CDR1 and CDR2 from the germline V gene are DFQATT and SNEGSKA (reference sequence). The CDR3 region has the DNA TGCAGTGCTACTTCAGCGGGAAGCTGGGGCTACACCTTC. Its translation: CSATSAGSWGYTF.

As for this clonotype: Being one base from a much bigger clone, this may be a read error. V is TRBV10-3 and J is TRBJ2-5; TRBD2 matches at 15 bases. Germline CDR1 and CDR2: ENHRY and SYGVKD. V lost 5 bases to trimming and J lost 2 bases; unmatched junction nucleotides: 6. The CDR3 length is 17 residues. The CDR3 DNA sequence: TGTGCCATCAGTTACTACGGACTAGCGGGGGGGCAAGAGACCCAGTACTTC. This codes for CAISYYGLAGGQETQYF.

The sample holds many counts of this clonotype. The chain has TRBV20-1 and TRBJ2-7; 10 bases agree with TRBD2. CDR1 and CDR2 (germline): DFQATT, SNEGSKA (reference sequence). This CDR3 contains 14 residues. V dropped 3 bases and J dropped 3; count of bases not matched to a gene: 5. The CDR3 DNA sequence: TGCAGTGCTAGGCCTGCTAGCGGGAGCTACGAGCAGTACTTC. Its translation: CSARPASGSYEQYF.

The rearrangement joins TRBV15 to TRBJ2-7; 12 bases line up with TRBD2. The J call may be wrong; the DNA end is better matched by TRBJ2-5. Germline assignment: CDR1 LNHNV and CDR2 YYDKDF (reference sequence). This CDR3 region has 16 residues. In DNA, the CDR3 is TGTGCCACCAGCAGAGAGACTAGCGGGAGTGGGGAGACCCAGTACTTC. It yields the protein CATSRETSGSGETQYF.

This clonotype was counted many times. V is TRBV6-1 and J is TRBJ2-7, with unresolved D. The germline V gene encodes CDR1 MNHNS and CDR2 SASEGT. This CDR3 has 10 residues. V was shortened by 4 bases and J by 2 bases, with 0 bases between the two germline ends. The CDR3 loop reads CASSAYEQYF. In DNA, the CDR3 is TGTGCCAGCAGTGCCTACGAGCAGTACTTC.

This clonotype was detected a few times. DNA for the CDR3: TGTGCCACCAGTGACCTGACAGGGAGAACAGGTGAGCAGTTCTTC. As protein: CATSDLTGRTGEQFF. This chain joins TRBV24-1 and TRBJ2-1; the match to TRBD1 covers 7 bases. V was pared by 4 bases and J by 9 bases, with 11 bases of the junction left unmatched. The CDR3 consists of 15 residues. CDR1 and CDR2 from the germline V gene are KGHDR and SFDVKD.

Comment on this clonotype: Given a much more abundant clone one base away, this may be a read error. This chain connects TRBV10-3 to TRBJ1-1, with 9 bases aligning to TRBD1. CDR1 is ENHRY and CDR2 is SYGVKD in the germline V gene. Germline trimming cut 4 bases from V and 2 bases from J; bases unmatched to any gene: 8. The length of the CDR3 is 16 residues. CDR3 loop: CAISAHSGQGNTEAFF. Here the CDR3 DNA reads TGTGCCATCAGTGCTCACTCGGGACAGGGTAACACTGAAGCTTTCTTT.

The chain recombines TRBV7-2 with TRBJ2-2, with D perhaps TRBD2 (6 bases). This CDR3 has 13 residues. Germline CDR1 SGHTA, CDR2 FQGNSA. Trimming stripped 1 base from V and 13 bases from J, with 13 bases between. The CDR3 spells CASSLDRRERLFF. In DNA form, the CDR3 reads TGTGCCAGCAGCTTAGATCGACGGGAGAGGCTGTTTTTT.

The chain recombines TRBV29-1 with TRBJ2-3; 9 bases match TRBD2. This CDR3 has 16 residues. V lost 3 bases, J lost 2 bases, and 9 bases stayed unmatched. Germline CDR1 reads SQVTM; CDR2 reads ANQGSEA. Written as DNA, the CDR3 is TGCAGCGTTGAGGTAGAAGCGGGAGGCCTCACAGATACGCAGTATTTT. Protein sequence: CSVEVEAGGLTDTQYF.

The V call is TRBV6-5, the J call TRBJ2-2; D ambiguous. The CDR3 consists of 14 residues. CDR1 and CDR2 from the germline V gene are MNHEY and SVGAGI. V was trimmed by 6 bases and J by 0 bases, leaving 8 bases between them. The CDR3 region has the DNA TGTGCCAGCAGCACACAAACGAACACCGGGGAGCTGTTTTTT. Its protein is CASSTQTNTGELFF.

This sequence joins TRBV29-1 and TRBJ2-5; 8 bases match TRBD1. The CDR3 covers 15 residues. Germline CDR1 reads SQVTM; CDR2 reads ANQGSEA. After removal of 4 bases from V and 5 bases from J, the junction contained 12 bases not matched to a gene. The CDR3 loop reads CSVAPGQGTRETQYF. The CDR3 coding sequence is TGCAGCGTTGCCCCTGGACAGGGAACTCGGGAGACCCAGTACTTC.

This clonotype was observed many times. One junction end does not reproduce the germline sequence, and a read error may be involved. The gene calls are TRBV24-1 and TRBJ1-1; TRBD1 matches 10 bases. CDR3 length: 13 residues. The germline CDR1 and CDR2 sequences are KGHDR and SFDVKD. Here the CDR3 DNA reads TGTGCCACCAGTGACTGGACAGGGGGTACGCGAAATTTT. Translating it yields CATSDWTGGTRNF.

Notes on this clonotype: The junction shows a germline mismatch at one end, possibly a read error. The chain is built from TRBV7-7 and TRBJ2-7; 7 bases line up with TRBD1. The germline V gene has CDR1 SSHAT and CDR2 FNYEAQ (reference sequence). The CDR3 loop spans 13 amino acids. CDR3 DNA: TGTGCTAGCAGCCTGGGACAGCCGAACGAGCAGTGCTTC. Amino acid sequence: CASSLGQPNEQCF.

This clonotype was found many times. This rearrangement joins TRBV7-6 to TRBJ1-1, with D possibly TRBD1 on 6 matching bases. The germline V gene encodes CDR1 SGHVS and CDR2 FNYEAQ. V lost 5 bases to trimming and J lost 3 bases, with 13 bases between them. The CDR3 is made up of 14 amino acids. CDR3 in amino acids: CASSQTGSYTEAFF. CDR3 nucleotides: TGTGCCAGCAGCCAAACAGGGTCGTACACTGAAGCTTTCTTT.

This chain links TRBV9 with TRBJ2-5; either TRBD1 or TRBD2 may supply D (5 bases each). This CDR3 contains 13 residues. The germline V and J ends were trimmed by 4 bases and 5 bases, with 12 bases remaining between them. Germline loops: CDR1 SGDLS, CDR2 YYNGEE. The CDR3 nucleotides read TGTGCCAGCAGCACCGGGACGAGGGAGACCCAGTACTTC. Its translation is CASSTGTRETQYF.

This sequence joins TRBV4-1 and TRBJ1-4; D might be TRBD1 (5 bases). The germline V gene encodes CDR1 MGHRA and CDR2 YSYEKL. The length of the CDR3 is 17 residues. The germline V and J ends were trimmed by 0 bases and 0 bases, with 11 bases remaining between them. The CDR3 DNA reads as TGCGCCAGCAGCCAAGAAGGAGGGGACGCAACTAATGAAAAACTGTTTTTT. Translated: CASSQEGGDATNEKLFF.

This clonotype was picked up one time. The CDR3: CSARDIRSGAGGAETQYF. The CDR3 nucleotides read TGCAGTGCTAGAGATATTCGGTCCGGGGCAGGGGGGGCAGAGACCCAGTACTTC. This chain uses TRBV20-1 with TRBJ2-5; the D call may be TRBD1 or TRBD2 (7 bases each). Trimming pared 0 bases from V and 4 bases from J, leaving 24 bases between. Germline assignment: CDR1 DFQATT and CDR2 SNEGSKA (reference sequence). This CDR3 comprises 18 residues.

V gene TRBV24-1 combines with J gene TRBJ2-7; 7 bases line up with TRBD1. The CDR3 runs 14 residues. After removal of 6 bases from V and 0 bases from J, the junction contained 4 bases not matched to a gene. CDR1 is KGHDR, CDR2 SFDVKD, per germline. The CDR3 sequence is CATSNRGNSYEQYF. The CDR3 DNA follows: TGTGCCACCAGTAACAGGGGTAACTCCTACGAGCAGTACTTC.

This clonotype occurred many times. The chain has TRBV10-3 and TRBJ1-2; 8 positions match TRBD1. V gave up 5 bases and J gave up 2 bases; unmatched junction bases: 4. The CDR3 has 14 amino acids. The germline V gene encodes CDR1 ENHRY and CDR2 SYGVKD. CDR3 DNA sequence: TGTGCCATCAGTTCCCGGACAGGGAACTATGGCTACACCTTC. Its translation is CAISSRTGNYGYTF.

This clonotype was detected only a few times. V and J are TRBV12-3 or TRBV12-4 and TRBJ1-5; tentatively, D is TRBD1 (5 bases). The CDR3 loop spans 16 amino acids. V was shortened by 3 bases and J by 3 bases, with 15 bases between the two germline ends. The CDR3 sequence: CASSFSAGPINQPQHF. The CDR3 coding sequence is TGTGCCAGCAGTTTTTCGGCAGGGCCGATCAATCAGCCCCAGCATTTT.